This TCR beta chain was recorded in a study of lymphopenia after photon versus proton radiotherapy. With V trimmed by 1 base and J by 6 bases, 8 bases remained unmatched. CDR1 is LGHNA, CDR2 YNFKEQ, per germline. This CDR3 comprises 16 residues. This clone was seen a handful of times. Its specificity is not known. Study-wide results and caveats: Oligoclonal CD8+ Temra expansion after nadir drove photon patients' diversity drop.

Measured with immunoSEQ multiplex PCR; TCRdb has only the in-frame clones, and not every one. The table lists more than 45,000 clones, approximately 84% of them singletons. The receptor comes from a man in his sixties with pancreatic cancer. The chain recombines TRBV4-2 with TRBJ1-5; 8 nucleotides align to TRBD1. The specimen was peripheral blood, collected from a patient treated with proton-based radiotherapy. Written as DNA, the CDR3 is TGTGCCAGCAGCCAAGTGACAGGGGATCTTGGTCAGCCCCAGCATTTT. This gives the protein CASSQVTGDLGQPQHF.